Listed here are 12 T cell receptor beta chains from one sample, sequenced in a study of cytomegalovirus exposure and HLA in healthy donors. The study ran its PCR with 60 Vbeta and 13 Jbeta primers. TCRdb keeps only in-frame clones here, not all; method: immunoSEQ multiplex PCR. The data contain tens of thousands of clones, around 82% of them seen just once; the ten biggest clones take up 1.5% to 2%. Material: PBMCs. These receptors were obtained from a young man in good health and CMV-seronegative.

CDR3 loop: CASSVGDRGYEQYF. The CDR3 nucleotides are TGTGCCAGCAGCGTAGGTGACAGGGGCTACGAGCAGTACTTC. V gene TRBV9 combines with J gene TRBJ2-7; the match to TRBD1 covers 8 bases. The V gene's germline CDR1 is SGDLS and CDR2 YYNGEE. Germline trimming cut 0 bases from V and 3 bases from J; bases unmatched to any gene: 2. This CDR3 has 14 residues.

This clone was seen more than once but under ten times. The genes are TRBV7-2 and TRBJ1-5, with TRBD1 matching over 9 bases. This CDR3 has 13 amino acids. V shed 8 bases, J shed 5 bases, and the junction held 4 bases outside the gene matches. Germline loops: CDR1 SGHTA, CDR2 FQGNSA. CDR3 loop: CASGTGRDQPQHF. The DNA of the CDR3 is TGTGCCAGCGGGACAGGGAGAGATCAGCCCCAGCATTTT. Full variable domain (remainder filled in from reference TRBV7-2 and TRBJ1-5): GAGVSQSPSNKVTEKGKDVELRCDPISGHTALYWYRQSLGQGLEFLIYFQGNSAPDKSGLPSDRFSAERTGGSVSTLTIQRTQQEDSAVYLCASGTGRDQPQHFGDGTRLSIL.

For this clone: The same CDR3 is also encoded by other DNA sequences in this sample. The chain couples TRBV21-1 to TRBJ1-5. TRBV21-1 is reported as a pseudogene. There are 17 residues in the CDR3. The CDR3 DNA is TGTGCCAGCAGCAAAGCCCAACCGGGGTGGATCAATCAGCCCCAGCATTTT. Protein product: CASSKAQPGWINQPQHF.

V gene TRBV7-2 combines with J gene TRBJ1-1; D not resolved. CDR1 and CDR2 (germline): SGHTA, FQGNSA. The CDR3 is 15 residues long. Trimming shortened V by 5 bases and J by 0 bases, and 13 bases separated the two germline ends. Written as DNA, the CDR3 is TGTGCCAGCAGCCAAAGTGGCACTATGAACACTGAAGCTTTCTTT. It translates to CASSQSGTMNTEAFF.

This clone was counted only a few times. The CDR3 reads CASSVSEADTDTQYF. CDR3 DNA sequence: TGTGCCAGCAGCGTAAGCGAGGCCGACACAGATACGCAGTATTTT. V gene TRBV4-2 combines with J gene TRBJ2-3; no reliable D call. The germline CDR1 and CDR2 sequences are LGHNA and YNFKEQ. Trimming pared 5 bases from V and 2 bases from J, leaving 14 bases between. This CDR3 spans 15 amino acids.

V is TRBV7-8 and J is TRBJ1-2; 7 bases align to TRBD1. V was clipped by 5 bases and J by 6 bases; unmatched bases: 12. CDR3 length equals 15 residues. Germline V gene sequence: CDR1 SGHVS, CDR2 FQNEAQ. CDR3 region: CASSPPRGNVDGYTF. DNA of the CDR3: TGTGCCAGCAGCCCCCCCAGGGGGAATGTGGATGGCTACACCTTC.

This chain connects TRBV15 to TRBJ2-7, with 7 positions matching TRBD2. Germline V gene data show CDR1 as LNHNV and CDR2 as YYDKDF (reference sequence). The V and J ends lost 3 bases and 5 bases, in that order; junction bases with no gene match: 4. The CDR3 loop spans 13 amino acids. Written as DNA, the CDR3 is TGTGCCACCAGCAGGGGAGGGGAGAACGAGCAGTACTTC. Protein product: CATSRGGENEQYF. The variable domain in full, with the rest retrieved from reference TRBV15 and TRBJ2-7, is DAMVIQNPRYQVTQFGKPVTLSCSQTLNHNVMYWYQQKSSQAPKLLFHYYDKDFNNEADTPDNFQSRRPNTSFCFLDIRSPGLGDTAMYLCATSRGGENEQYFGPGTRLTVT.

The chain links TRBV6-5 to TRBJ1-1, with TRBD1 as a possible D gene (5 bases). V was clipped by 2 bases and J by 3 bases, with 10 bases between them. CDR3 length equals 14 residues. The germline V gene has CDR1 MNHEY and CDR2 SVGAGI. The CDR3 nucleotides are TGTGCCAGCAGTTACCTCAGGGCGGACACTGAAGCTTTCTTT. It is translated as CASSYLRADTEAFF.

J is TRBJ1-2 and V is TRBV6-5; a weak D match, TRBD1 (5 bases). Germline assignment: CDR1 MNHEY and CDR2 SVGAGI. Trimming cost V 6 bases and J 6 bases, with 14 bases left between them. This CDR3 has 13 amino acids. CDR3: CASRRDGPHGYTF. The CDR3 region has the DNA TGTGCCAGCAGGCGGGACGGCCCCCATGGCTACACCTTC.

This sequence joins TRBV15 and TRBJ2-1; 9 bases are shared with TRBD2. V shed 5 bases and J 8 bases; nucleotides not matched to a gene: 10. CDR3 length: 15 amino acids. The germline CDR1 and CDR2 sequences are LNHNV and YYDKDF (reference sequence). The CDR3 DNA is TGTGCCACCAGCGGACGACTAGCGGCCTTAGATGAGCAGTTCTTC. The encoded protein is CATSGRLAALDEQFF. Full variable domain (remainder filled in from reference TRBV15 and TRBJ2-1): DAMVIQNPRYQVTQFGKPVTLSCSQTLNHNVMYWYQQKSSQAPKLLFHYYDKDFNNEADTPDNFQSRRPNTSFCFLDIRSPGLGDTAMYLCATSGRLAALDEQFFGPGTRLTVL.

This chain joins TRBV7-9 and TRBJ2-1; TRBD2 matches 8 bases. Germline V gene lookup returns CDR1 SEHNR and CDR2 FQNEAQ (reference sequence). Trimming took 6 bases from V and 5 from J; bases not matched to a gene: 6. CDR3 length equals 14 residues. The CDR3 DNA follows: TGTGCCAGCAGTAAGCGGGAGCTTAACAATGAGCAGTTCTTC. This sequence encodes CASSKRELNNEQFF.

This chain uses TRBV7-8 with TRBJ1-1, with 9 bases identical to TRBD1. Germline values: CDR1 SGHVS, CDR2 FQNEAQ. This CDR3 comprises 13 residues. Losses at the gene ends were 5 bases for V and 11 bases for J; bases not matched to a gene: 9. The CDR3 sequence is CASSPGQGLGAFF. Here the CDR3 DNA reads TGTGCCAGCAGCCCAGGACAGGGGCTGGGTGCTTTCTTT.